Listed below are T cell receptor beta chains from one sample, sequenced in a study of blood T cell repertoires in COVID-19. Sequencing used immunoSEQ multiplex PCR; TCRdb keeps in-frame clones, though not all of them. In the table there are about 92,000 clones, around 85% of which are singletons. The sample comprised peripheral blood. The receptors were gathered from a human donor in a cohort sampled during active COVID-19. The conserved cysteine and the conserved F or W are not part of the CDR3 here.

j_call v_call cdr3_aa
TRBJ2-5 TRBV4-3 ASSQDLGEETQY
TRBJ2-7 TRBV9 ASSVDPGGGRVGEQY
TRBJ1-6 TRBV7-2 ASSLAARPLH
TRBJ2-5 TRBV9 ASSALAGGRQETQY
TRBJ2-7 TRBV10-1 ASRPSGRAGSPSSYEQY
TRBJ2-5 TRBV14 ASSLPVAGVLRETQY
TRBJ1-2 TRBV9 ASSVQGIDYGYT
TRBJ1-1 TRBV18 ASSPDQGNTEAF
TRBJ1-1 TRBV2 ASSGTGFYTEAF
TRBJ1-1 TRBV6-5 ASSYRTGRPEAF
TRBJ1-5 TRBV6-5 ASGLSNQPQH
TRBJ2-3 TRBV4-3 ASSQDLTGGGDTQY
TRBJ2-2 TRBV12-3/TRBV12-4 ASIRTGGGELF
TRBJ2-1 TRBV7-3 ASSFSTGGSFDFNEQF
TRBJ2-1 TRBV9 ASSVSGGSYNEQF
TRBJ2-7 TRBV2 ASSEPGEGYEQY
TRBJ2-2 TRBV6-2/TRBV6-3 ASSYGRDGTGELF
TRBJ1-3 TRBV30 AWRGQGRDTIY
TRBJ1-6 TRBV6-1 ASSESGVGNSPLH
TRBJ2-7 TRBV9 ASSVGGETYEQY
TRBJ2-7 TRBV9 ASSSGELAGAVSYEQY
TRBJ1-6 TRBV5-4 ASSQFQGTSPLH